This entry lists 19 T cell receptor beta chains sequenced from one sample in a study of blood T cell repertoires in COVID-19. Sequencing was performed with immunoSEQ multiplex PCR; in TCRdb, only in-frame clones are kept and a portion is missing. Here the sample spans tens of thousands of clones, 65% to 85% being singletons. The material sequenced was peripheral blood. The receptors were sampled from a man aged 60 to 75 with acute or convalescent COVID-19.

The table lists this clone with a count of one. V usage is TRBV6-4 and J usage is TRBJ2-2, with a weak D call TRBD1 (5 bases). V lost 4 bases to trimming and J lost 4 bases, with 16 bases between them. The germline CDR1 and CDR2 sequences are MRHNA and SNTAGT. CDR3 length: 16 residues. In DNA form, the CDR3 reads TGTGCCAGCAGTGCGGCGCCGACAGCCACCACCGGGGAGCTGTTTTTT. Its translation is CASSAAPTATTGELFF.

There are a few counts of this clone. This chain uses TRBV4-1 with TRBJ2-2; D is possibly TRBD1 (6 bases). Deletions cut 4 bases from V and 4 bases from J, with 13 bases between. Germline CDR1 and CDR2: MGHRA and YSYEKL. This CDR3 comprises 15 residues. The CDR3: CASSPADSITGELFF. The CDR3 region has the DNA TGCGCCAGCAGCCCAGCGGACAGTATCACCGGGGAGCTGTTTTTT.

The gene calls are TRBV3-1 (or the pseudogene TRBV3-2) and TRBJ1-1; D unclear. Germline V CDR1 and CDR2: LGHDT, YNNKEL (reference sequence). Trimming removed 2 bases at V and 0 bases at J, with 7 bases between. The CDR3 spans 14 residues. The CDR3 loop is CASSQSTVNTEAFF. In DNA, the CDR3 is TGTGCCAGCAGCCAAAGCACCGTGAACACTGAAGCTTTCTTT.

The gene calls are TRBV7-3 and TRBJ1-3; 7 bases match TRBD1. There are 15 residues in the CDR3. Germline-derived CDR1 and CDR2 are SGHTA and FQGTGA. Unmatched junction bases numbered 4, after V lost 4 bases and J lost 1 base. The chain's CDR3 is CASSYSGGSGNTIYF. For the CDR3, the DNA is TGTGCCAGCAGCTATTCAGGGGGGTCTGGAAACACCATATATTTT.

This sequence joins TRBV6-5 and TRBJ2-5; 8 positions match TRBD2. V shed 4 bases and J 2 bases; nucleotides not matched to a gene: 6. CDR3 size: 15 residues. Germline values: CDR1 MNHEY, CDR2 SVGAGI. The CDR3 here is CASSLAGKRQETQYF. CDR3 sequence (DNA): TGTGCCAGCAGTTTAGCGGGGAAGCGGCAAGAGACCCAGTACTTC.

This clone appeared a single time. The CDR3 is CASSPQSGTTDTQYF. CDR3 bases: TGTGCCAGCTCACCACAAAGCGGGACCACAGATACGCAGTATTTT. This chain connects TRBV18 to TRBJ2-3; 7 bases match TRBD2. V was clipped by 1 base and J by 2 bases; unmatched bases: 3. This CDR3 has 15 residues. CDR1 is KGHSH, CDR2 LQKENI, per germline.

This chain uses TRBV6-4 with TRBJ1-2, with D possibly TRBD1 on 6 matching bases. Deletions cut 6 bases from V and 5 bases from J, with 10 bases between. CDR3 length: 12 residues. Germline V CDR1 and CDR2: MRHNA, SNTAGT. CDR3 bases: TGTGCCAGCAGCGAGCAGGGGTATGGCTACACCTTC. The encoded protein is CASSEQGYGYTF.

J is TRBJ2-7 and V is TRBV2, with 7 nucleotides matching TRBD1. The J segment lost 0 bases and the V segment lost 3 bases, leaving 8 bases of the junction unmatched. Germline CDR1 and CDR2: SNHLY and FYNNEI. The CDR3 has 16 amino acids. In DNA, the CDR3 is TGTGCCAGCAGTGACCATGGTGGACAGGTCTCCTACGAGCAGTACTTC. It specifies CASSDHGGQVSYEQYF.

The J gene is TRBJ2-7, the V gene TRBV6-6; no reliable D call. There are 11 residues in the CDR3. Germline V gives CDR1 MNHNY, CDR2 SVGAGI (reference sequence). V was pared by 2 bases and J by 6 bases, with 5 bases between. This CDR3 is CASSYTGEQYF. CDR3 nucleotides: TGTGCCAGCAGTTACACGGGCGAGCAGTACTTC.

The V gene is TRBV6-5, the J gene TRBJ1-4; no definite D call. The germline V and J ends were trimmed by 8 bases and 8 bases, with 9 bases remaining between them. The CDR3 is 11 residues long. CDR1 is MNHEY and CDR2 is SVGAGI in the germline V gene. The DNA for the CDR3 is TGTGCCAGCGGCTTCTCCGAAAAACTGTTTTTT. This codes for CASGFSEKLFF.

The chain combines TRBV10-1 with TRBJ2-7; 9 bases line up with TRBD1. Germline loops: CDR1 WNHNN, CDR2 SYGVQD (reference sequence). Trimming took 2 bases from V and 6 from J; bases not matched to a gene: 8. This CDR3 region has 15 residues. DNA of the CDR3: TGCGCCAGCAGTGAGGGGACAGGGAATGATTTCGAGCAGTACTTC. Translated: CASSEGTGNDFEQYF.

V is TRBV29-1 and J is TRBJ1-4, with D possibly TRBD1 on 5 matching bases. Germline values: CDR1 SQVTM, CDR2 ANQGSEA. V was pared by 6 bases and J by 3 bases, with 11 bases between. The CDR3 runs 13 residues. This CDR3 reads CSVQGGANEKLFF. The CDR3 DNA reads TGCAGCGTCCAGGGAGGTGCTAATGAAAAACTGTTTTTT.

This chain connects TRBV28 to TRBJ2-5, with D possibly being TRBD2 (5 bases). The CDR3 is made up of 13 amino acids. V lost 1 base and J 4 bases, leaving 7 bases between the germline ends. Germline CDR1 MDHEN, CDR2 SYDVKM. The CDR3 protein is CASSLLGRETQYF. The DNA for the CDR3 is TGTGCCAGCAGTTTATTGGGGAGAGAGACCCAGTACTTC.

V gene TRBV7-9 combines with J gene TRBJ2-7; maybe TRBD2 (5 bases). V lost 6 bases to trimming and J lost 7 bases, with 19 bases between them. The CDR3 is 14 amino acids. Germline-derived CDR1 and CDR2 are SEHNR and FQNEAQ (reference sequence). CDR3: CASSLANSPGEQYF. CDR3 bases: TGTGCCAGCAGTCTGGCCAACTCCCCGGGAGAGCAGTACTTC.

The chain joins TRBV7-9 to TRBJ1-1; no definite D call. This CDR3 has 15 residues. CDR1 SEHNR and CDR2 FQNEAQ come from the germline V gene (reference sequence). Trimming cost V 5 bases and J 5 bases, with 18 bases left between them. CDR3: CASSLQAGRWTEAFF. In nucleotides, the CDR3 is TGTGCCAGCAGCCTCCAGGCGGGCCGTTGGACTGAAGCTTTCTTT. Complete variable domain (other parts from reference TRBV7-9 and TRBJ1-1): DTGVSQNPRHKITKRGQNVTFRCDPISEHNRLYWYRQTLGQGPEFLTYFQNEAQLEKSRLLSDRFSAERPKGSFSTLEIQRTEQGDSAMYLCASSLQAGRWTEAFFGQGTRLTVV.

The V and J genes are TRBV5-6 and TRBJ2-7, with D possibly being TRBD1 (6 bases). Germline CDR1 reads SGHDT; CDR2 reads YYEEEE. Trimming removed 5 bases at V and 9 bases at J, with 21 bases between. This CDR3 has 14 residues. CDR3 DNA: TGTGCCAGCAGTTCCTTCAAGGGGGAGAAGGCGCAGTACTTC. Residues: CASSSFKGEKAQYF.

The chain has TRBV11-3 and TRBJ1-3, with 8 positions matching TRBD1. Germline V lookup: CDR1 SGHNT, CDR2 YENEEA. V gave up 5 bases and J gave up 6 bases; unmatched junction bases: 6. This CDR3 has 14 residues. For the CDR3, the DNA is TGTGCCAGCAGCAAGGACAGGGTAGCAAACACCATATATTTT. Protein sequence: CASSKDRVANTIYF.

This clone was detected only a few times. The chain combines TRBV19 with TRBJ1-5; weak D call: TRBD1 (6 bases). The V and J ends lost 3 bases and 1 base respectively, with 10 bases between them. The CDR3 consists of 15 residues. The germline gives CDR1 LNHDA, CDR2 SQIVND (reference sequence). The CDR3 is CASSIGGGSNQPQHF. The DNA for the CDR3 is TGTGCCAGTAGTATTGGGGGGGGCAGCAATCAGCCCCAGCATTTT.

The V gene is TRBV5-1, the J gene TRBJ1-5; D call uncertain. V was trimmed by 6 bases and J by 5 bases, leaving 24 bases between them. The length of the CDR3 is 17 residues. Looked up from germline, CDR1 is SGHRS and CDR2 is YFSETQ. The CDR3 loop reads CASTLPNRRAVDQPQHF. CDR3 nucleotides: TGCGCCAGCACCTTACCCAACCGGAGGGCGGTGGATCAGCCCCAGCATTTT. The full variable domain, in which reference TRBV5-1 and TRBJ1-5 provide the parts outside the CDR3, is KAGVTQTPRYLIKTRGQQVTLSCSPISGHRSVSWYQQTPGQGLQFLFEYFSETQRNKGNFPGRFSGRQFSNSRSEMNVSTLELGDSALYLCASTLPNRRAVDQPQHFGDGTRLSIL.